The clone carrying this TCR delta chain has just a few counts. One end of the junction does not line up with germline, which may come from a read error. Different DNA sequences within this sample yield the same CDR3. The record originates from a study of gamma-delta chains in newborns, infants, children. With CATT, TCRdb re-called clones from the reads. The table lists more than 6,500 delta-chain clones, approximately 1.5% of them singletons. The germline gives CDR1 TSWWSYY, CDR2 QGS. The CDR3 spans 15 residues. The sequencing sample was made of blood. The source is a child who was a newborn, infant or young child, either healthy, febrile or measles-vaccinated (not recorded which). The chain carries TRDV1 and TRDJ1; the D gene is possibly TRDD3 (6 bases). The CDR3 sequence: CALGGRFLRTDKLIF. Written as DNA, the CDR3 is TGTGCCCTTGGGGGCCGTTTCCTGCGCACCGATAAACTCATCTTT.